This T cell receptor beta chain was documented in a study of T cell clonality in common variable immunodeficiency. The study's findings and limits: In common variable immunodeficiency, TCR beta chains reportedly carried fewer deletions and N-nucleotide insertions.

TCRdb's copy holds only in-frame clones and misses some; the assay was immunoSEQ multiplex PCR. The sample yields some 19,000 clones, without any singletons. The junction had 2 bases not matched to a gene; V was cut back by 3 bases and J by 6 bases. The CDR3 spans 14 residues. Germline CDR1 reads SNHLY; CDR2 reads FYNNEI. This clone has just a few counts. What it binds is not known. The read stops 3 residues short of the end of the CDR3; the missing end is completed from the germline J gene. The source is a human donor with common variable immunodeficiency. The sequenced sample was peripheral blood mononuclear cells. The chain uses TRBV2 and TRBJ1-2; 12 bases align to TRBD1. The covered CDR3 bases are TGTGCCAGCAGTGAGGGACAGGGGGCGGATGGC. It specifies CASSEGQGADG. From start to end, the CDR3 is CASSEGQGADGYTF.